This entry features one TCR beta chain sequence. The antigen is unknown. This sample was taken from a study of shared clonotypes between healthy human individuals. Study-wide results and limits: Sampling covered nothing but blood. Tissue TCR repertoires likely differ from those found in blood.

CDR3 size: 13 residues. CDR1 and CDR2 from the germline V gene are SGHVS and FNYEAQ. V lost 2 bases to trimming and J lost 5 bases, with 9 bases between them. The table came from immunoSEQ multiplex PCR; TCRdb's copy has only in-frame clones and leaves some out. The table lists 400,000 to 600,000 clones, more than 75% of them singletons, with about 13% in the top ten. The sample comprised PBMCs. The clonotype originates from a middle-aged woman in good health. Some clones in this sample may be carry-over from other donors' samples. The chain uses TRBV7-6 and TRBJ2-5; D remains unclear. CDR3 protein: CASSLRQWETQYF. The DNA of the CDR3 is TGTGCCAGCAGCTTAAGGCAGTGGGAGACCCAGTACTTC.